Here is one T cell receptor beta chain with its context. The CDR3 length is 15 residues. Trimming pared 5 bases from V and 1 base from J, leaving 11 bases between. In germline, CDR1 is SGHAT, CDR2 FQNNGV. Original handling: Amplifying reference gene primers gave estimates of nucleated cell counts. The method was immunoSEQ multiplex PCR; TCRdb's version includes in-frame clones alone and lacks a portion of them. V and J calls plus clone size are reproduced from that table; the DNA served to infer D and trimming. The data show tens of thousands of clones, about 73% seen once. This entry comes from a study of blood T cell repertoires in COVID-19. Study overall: Sites across the United States, Italy and Spain contributed samples from acute and convalescent COVID-19. T cells, B-cell-depleted T cells, or PBMCs provided the cDNA or gDNA that served as material.

The sequence derives from a woman older than 75 with acute or convalescent COVID-19. The V gene is TRBV11-2, the J gene TRBJ1-4; D remains ambiguous. The source material was peripheral blood. The CDR3 protein is CASSVGRLTNEKLFF. The CDR3 nucleotides read TGTGCCAGCAGCGTAGGCCGGTTAACTAATGAAAAACTGTTTTTT.